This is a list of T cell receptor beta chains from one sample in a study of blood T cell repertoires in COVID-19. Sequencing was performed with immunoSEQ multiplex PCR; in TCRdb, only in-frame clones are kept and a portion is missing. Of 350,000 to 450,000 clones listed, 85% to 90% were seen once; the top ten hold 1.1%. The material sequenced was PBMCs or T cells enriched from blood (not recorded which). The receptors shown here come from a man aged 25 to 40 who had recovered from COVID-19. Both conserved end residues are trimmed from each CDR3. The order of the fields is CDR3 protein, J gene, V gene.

cdr3_aa: ASSAGTSGGVLKVQY; j_call: TRBJ2-5; v_call: TRBV6-1
cdr3_aa: ASSWDGRASDTQY; j_call: TRBJ2-3; v_call: TRBV5-5
cdr3_aa: ASSLGSGAGYNEQF; j_call: TRBJ2-1; v_call: TRBV5-1
cdr3_aa: ASSRGTELYGYT; j_call: TRBJ1-2; v_call: TRBV18
cdr3_aa: ASSLHVQTRVNTEAF; j_call: TRBJ1-1; v_call: TRBV7-9
cdr3_aa: ASSFGTSYEQY; j_call: TRBJ2-7; v_call: TRBV5-4
cdr3_aa: ASSAQGAGEQY; j_call: TRBJ2-7; v_call: TRBV5-1
cdr3_aa: ASTKQGVRSNQPQH; j_call: TRBJ1-5; v_call: TRBV28
cdr3_aa: ASSQSADTQY; j_call: TRBJ2-3; v_call: TRBV7-8
cdr3_aa: ASSLDVSGIYEQY; j_call: TRBJ2-7; v_call: TRBV7-2
cdr3_aa: ATRAGLGYT; j_call: TRBJ1-2; v_call: TRBV24-1
cdr3_aa: AWSPAINSPLH; j_call: TRBJ1-6; v_call: TRBV30
cdr3_aa: ASSAGTALFETQY; j_call: TRBJ2-5; v_call: TRBV5-6
cdr3_aa: SVARDTNSPLH; j_call: TRBJ1-6; v_call: TRBV29-1
cdr3_aa: ASSEFRDREGYT; j_call: TRBJ1-2; v_call: TRBV10-2
cdr3_aa: ASSGQGAGETQY; j_call: TRBJ2-5; v_call: TRBV19
cdr3_aa: ASSFSSTGELF; j_call: TRBJ2-2; v_call: TRBV5-6
cdr3_aa: ATIGGGRETQY; j_call: TRBJ2-5; v_call: TRBV10-2
cdr3_aa: ASSLQGVYEQY; j_call: TRBJ2-7; v_call: TRBV7-2
cdr3_aa: ASSPSSGRYTDTQY; j_call: TRBJ2-3; v_call: TRBV4-2
cdr3_aa: ASSLGLAPDTQY; j_call: TRBJ2-3; v_call: TRBV7-6
cdr3_aa: ASSLATLNYGYT; j_call: TRBJ1-2; v_call: TRBV7-9
cdr3_aa: ASSLVSGNTIY; j_call: TRBJ1-3; v_call: TRBV6-6
cdr3_aa: ASSESGGSNEQF; j_call: TRBJ2-1; v_call: TRBV10-1